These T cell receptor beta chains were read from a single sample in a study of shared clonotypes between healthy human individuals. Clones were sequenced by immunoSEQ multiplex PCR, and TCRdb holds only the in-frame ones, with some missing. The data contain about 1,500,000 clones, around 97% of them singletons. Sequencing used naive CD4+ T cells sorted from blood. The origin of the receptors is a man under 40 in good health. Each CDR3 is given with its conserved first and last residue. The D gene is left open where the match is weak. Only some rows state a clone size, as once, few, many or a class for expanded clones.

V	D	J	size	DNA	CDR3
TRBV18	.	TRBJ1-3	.	TGTGCCAGCTCACCAATCCCCGGGGGCGCCACAGTTGGTGGAAACACCATATATTTT	CASSPIPGGATVGGNTIYF
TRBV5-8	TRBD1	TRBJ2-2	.	TGTGCCAGCAGCTTCTCACAGGGGCGGACCGGGGAGCTGTTTTTT	CASSFSQGRTGELFF
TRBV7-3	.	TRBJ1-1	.	TGTGCCAGCAGCGATATGACACCAGCTGTTCCCTCCGACCGCGTGAACACTGAAGCTTTCTTT	CASSDMTPAVPSDRVNTEAFF
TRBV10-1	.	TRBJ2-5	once	TGCGCCAGCAGTGAAGCAGGGCAAGAGACCCAGTACTTC	CASSEAGQETQYF
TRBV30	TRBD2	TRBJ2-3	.	TGTGCCTGGAGCCTAGGCCCTAGCGGGCTTATCACAGATACGCAGTATTTT	CAWSLGPSGLITDTQYF
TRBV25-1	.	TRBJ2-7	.	TGTGCCAGCAGTCCGTCCTATGGGGGCCGGGCCGAGCAGTACTTC	CASSPSYGGRAEQYF
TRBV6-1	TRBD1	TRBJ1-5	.	TGTGCCAGCAGACGGGACAGGGAGGGTAATCAGCCCCAGCATTTT	CASRRDREGNQPQHF
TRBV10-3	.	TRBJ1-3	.	TGTGCCATCAGGATATCCTCCTCTGGAAACACCATATATTTT	CAIRISSSGNTIYF
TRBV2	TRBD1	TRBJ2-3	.	TGTGCCAGCAGTAGGGACAGGGGATTTGATACGCAGTATTTT	CASSRDRGFDTQYF
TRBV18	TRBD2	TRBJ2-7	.	TGTGCCAGCTCACCCCTAGCGGGGAGTTACGAGCAGTACTTC	CASSPLAGSYEQYF
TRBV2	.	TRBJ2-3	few	TGTGCCAGCAGTGAGTCGGGAGGCACAGATACGCAGTATTTT	CASSESGGTDTQYF
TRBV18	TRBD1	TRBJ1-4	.	TGTGCCAGCTCACCGACGACAGGGAGGGAGGAAAAACTGTTTTTT	CASSPTTGREEKLFF
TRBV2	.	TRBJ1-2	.	TGTGCCAGCAGTGAAGACAGGGATTTCTCACCCTATGGCTACACCTTC	CASSEDRDFSPYGYTF
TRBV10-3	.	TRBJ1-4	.	TGTGCCATCAGTGAGTCGGGGGCCCAATCTGAAAAACTGTTTTTT	CAISESGAQSEKLFF
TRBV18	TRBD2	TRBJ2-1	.	TGTGCCAGCTCAGAAAACAGGGCTAGCGGGACCTACAATGAGCAGTTCTTC	CASSENRASGTYNEQFF
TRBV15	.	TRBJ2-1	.	TGTGCCACCAGCTTTGCGGTGTACAATGAGCAGTTCTTC	CATSFAVYNEQFF
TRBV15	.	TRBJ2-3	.	TGTGCCACCAGCAGAGATATCGGTCTAGGGAAAGATTCACGGTTTACGCAGTATTTT	CATSRDIGLGKDSRFTQYF
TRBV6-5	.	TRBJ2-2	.	TGTGCCAGCAGTTACGCAGGGGTTACCGGGGAGCTGTTTTTT	CASSYAGVTGELFF
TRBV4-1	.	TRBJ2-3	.	TGCGCCAGCAGCCAAGTAGCCGGTACAACAGATACGCAGTATTTT	CASSQVAGTTDTQYF
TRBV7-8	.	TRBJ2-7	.	TGTGCCAGCAGCAAGACTAGATCCTACGAGCAGTACTTC	CASSKTRSYEQYF
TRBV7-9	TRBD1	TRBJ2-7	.	TGTGCCAGCAGCCGAGGACAGGGCTACGAGCAGTACTTC	CASSRGQGYEQYF
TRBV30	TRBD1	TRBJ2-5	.	TGTGCCTGGAAAATGGCAGGGGGTGGGCAAGAGACCCAGTACTTC	CAWKMAGGGQETQYF
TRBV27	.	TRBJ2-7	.	TGTGCCAGCAGTTTATGGCCCGGGAGTCACGAGCAGTACTTC	CASSLWPGSHEQYF
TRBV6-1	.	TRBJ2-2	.	TGTGCCAGCAGGAGGGGGTCGAACACCGGGGAGCTGTTTTTT	CASRRGSNTGELFF
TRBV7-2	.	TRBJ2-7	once	TGTGCCAGCAGCTTATTTCGGTTTTCCCAATACGAGCAGTACTTC	CASSLFRFSQYEQYF
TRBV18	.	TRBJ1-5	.	TGTGCCAGCTCACCACCGGGTGAGGGCAATCAGCCCCAGCATTTT	CASSPPGEGNQPQHF
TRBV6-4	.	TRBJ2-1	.	TGTGCCAGCAGTGACGGGAAGACTGAGCAGTTCTTC	CASSDGKTEQFF
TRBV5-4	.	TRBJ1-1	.	TGTGCCAGCAGCCCTACAGCGAACACTGAAGCTTTCTTT	CASSPTANTEAFF
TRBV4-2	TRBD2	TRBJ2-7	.	TGTGCCAGCAGCCGCTTGGCGGGAGTACCCCACGAGCAGTACTTC	CASSRLAGVPHEQYF
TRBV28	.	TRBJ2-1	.	TGTGCCAGCAGTTTATGGGGTTTGGATGAGCAGTTCTTC	CASSLWGLDEQFF
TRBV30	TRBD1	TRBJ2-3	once	TGTGCCTGGAGTGGCCGGGACAGGGGGACTTATAGCACAGATACGCAGTATTTT	CAWSGRDRGTYSTDTQYF
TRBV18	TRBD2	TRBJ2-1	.	TGTGCCAGCTCACTCCTAGCGGGACTCAATGAGCAGTTCTTC	CASSLLAGLNEQFF
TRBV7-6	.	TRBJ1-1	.	TGTGCCAGCAGCCTGGGATACCGGGACACTGAAGCTTTCTTT	CASSLGYRDTEAFF
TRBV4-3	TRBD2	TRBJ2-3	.	TGCGCCAGCAGCCCAGGCCAACTAGCGGGGAACACGCAGTATTTT	CASSPGQLAGNTQYF
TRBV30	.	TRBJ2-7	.	TGTGCCTGGAGTGTAAGTTTCTGGGACCGTGCCAACGAGCAGTACTTC	CAWSVSFWDRANEQYF
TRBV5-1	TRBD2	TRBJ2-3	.	TGCGCCGCCCATCGGGGGGGGCCACGCACAGATACGCAGTATTTT	CAAHRGGPRTDTQYF
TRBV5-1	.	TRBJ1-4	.	TGCGCCAGCAGCTTTGGGGAGCCTAATGAAAAACTGTTTTTT	CASSFGEPNEKLFF
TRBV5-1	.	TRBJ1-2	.	TGCGCCAGCAGCACCGGGAGGGCAGCTAACTATGGCTACACCTTC	CASSTGRAANYGYTF
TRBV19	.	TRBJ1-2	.	TGTGCCAGTAAGGGAGGGACCCTCGGTTACGGCTACACCTTC	CASKGGTLGYGYTF
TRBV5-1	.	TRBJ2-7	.	TGCGCCAGTAGCCCGCTGCCCTTCTTCGCCCACGAGCAGTACTTC	CASSPLPFFAHEQYF
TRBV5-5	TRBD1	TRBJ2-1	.	TGTGCCAGCAGCTTGGGCGGACAGGGTCCCTACAATGAGCAGTTCTTC	CASSLGGQGPYNEQFF
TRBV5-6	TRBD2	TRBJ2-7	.	TGTGCCAGCAGCTTGTCCGGCGGGAGATACTCCTACGAGCAGTACTTC	CASSLSGGRYSYEQYF
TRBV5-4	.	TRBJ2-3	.	TGTGCCAGCAGCTTGGAGGCCACTGGAGATACGCAGTATTTT	CASSLEATGDTQYF
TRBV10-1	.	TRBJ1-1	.	TGCGCCAGCAGTGATCCGTTCCTCACTGAAGCTTTCTTT	CASSDPFLTEAFF
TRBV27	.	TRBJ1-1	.	TGTGCCAGCAGTTTCAGGACGTCGACTGAAGCTTTCTTT	CASSFRTSTEAFF
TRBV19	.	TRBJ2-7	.	TGTGCCAGTAGTATTTCCGGCCTCTACGAGCAGTACTTC	CASSISGLYEQYF
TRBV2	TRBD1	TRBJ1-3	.	TGTGCCAGCACTCGGGACAGCGGCGGAAACACCATATATTTT	CASTRDSGGNTIYF
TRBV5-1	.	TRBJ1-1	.	TGCGCCAGCAGCCGGGACACCACCACTGAAGCTTTCTTT	CASSRDTTTEAFF
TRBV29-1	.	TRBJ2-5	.	TGCAGCGTTGGGACACAAGAGACCCAGTACTTC	CSVGTQETQYF
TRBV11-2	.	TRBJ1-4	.	TGTGCCAGCAGCTTAGCTCCGGGCCCCGCGAAACTGTTTTTT	CASSLAPGPAKLFF